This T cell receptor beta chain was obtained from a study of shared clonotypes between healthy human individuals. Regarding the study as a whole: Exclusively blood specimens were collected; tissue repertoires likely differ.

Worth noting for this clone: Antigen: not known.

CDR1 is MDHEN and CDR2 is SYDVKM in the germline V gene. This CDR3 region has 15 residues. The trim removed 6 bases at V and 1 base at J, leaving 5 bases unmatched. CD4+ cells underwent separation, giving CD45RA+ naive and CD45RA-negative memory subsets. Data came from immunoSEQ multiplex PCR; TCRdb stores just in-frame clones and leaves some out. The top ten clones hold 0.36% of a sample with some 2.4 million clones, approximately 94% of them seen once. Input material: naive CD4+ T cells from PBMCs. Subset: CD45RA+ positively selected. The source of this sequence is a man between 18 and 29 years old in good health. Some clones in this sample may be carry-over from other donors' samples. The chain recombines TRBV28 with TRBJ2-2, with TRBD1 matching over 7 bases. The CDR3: CASRDRVGNTGELFF. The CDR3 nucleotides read TGTGCCAGCAGAGACAGGGTAGGGAACACCGGGGAGCTGTTTTTT.